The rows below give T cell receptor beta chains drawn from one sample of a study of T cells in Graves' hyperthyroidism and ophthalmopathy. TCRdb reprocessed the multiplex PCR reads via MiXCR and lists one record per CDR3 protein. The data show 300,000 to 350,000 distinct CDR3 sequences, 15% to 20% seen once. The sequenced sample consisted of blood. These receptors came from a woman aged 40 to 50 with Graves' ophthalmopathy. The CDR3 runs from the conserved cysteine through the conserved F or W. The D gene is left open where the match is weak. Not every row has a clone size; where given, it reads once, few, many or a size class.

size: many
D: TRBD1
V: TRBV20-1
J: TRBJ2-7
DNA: TGCAGTGCTAAAAAGGGGGACAGTTCCTACGAGCAGTACTTC
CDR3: CSAKKGDSSYEQYF

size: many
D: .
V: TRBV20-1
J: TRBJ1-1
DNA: TGCAGTGCTAGGTCGGGAGTGGGGAGTTATGGTGCTTTCTTT
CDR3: CSARSGVGSYGAFF

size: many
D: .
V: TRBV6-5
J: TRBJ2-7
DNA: TGTGCCAGCAGTTACCAGGGCCTAGCCTACGAGCAGTACTTC
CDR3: CASSYQGLAYEQYF

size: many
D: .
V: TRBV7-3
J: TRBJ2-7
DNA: TGTGCCAGCAGCTCTGGTGTTCCCCCCTACGAGCAGTACTTC
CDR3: CASSSGVPPYEQYF

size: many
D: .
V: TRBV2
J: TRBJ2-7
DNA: TGTGCCAGCAGTCACGAACAGGCAACATACTACGAGCAGTACTTC
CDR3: CASSHEQATYYEQYF

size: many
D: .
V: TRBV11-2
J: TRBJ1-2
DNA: TGTGCCAGCAGCTCCAGTGGGGGGGCGAACTATGGCTACACCTTC
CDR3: CASSSSGGANYGYTF

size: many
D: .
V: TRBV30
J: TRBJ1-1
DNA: TGTGCCTGGAGTTCGTCTCCCACTGAAGCTTTCTTT
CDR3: CAWSSSPTEAFF

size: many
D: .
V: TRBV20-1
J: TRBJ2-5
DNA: TGCAGTGCTGGGGGCAGCAGACAAGAGACCCAGTACTTC
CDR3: CSAGGSRQETQYF

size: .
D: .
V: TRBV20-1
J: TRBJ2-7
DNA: TGCAGTGCTAGCGGGAGAAGCGAGCAGTACTTC
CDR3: CSASGRSEQYF

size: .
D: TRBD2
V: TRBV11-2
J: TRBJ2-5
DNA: TGTGCCAGCAGCTTAGGGACTAGGAGGCTCCACGGGACCCAGTACTTC
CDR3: CASSLGTRRLHGTQYF

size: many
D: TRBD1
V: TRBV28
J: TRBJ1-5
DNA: TGTGCCAGCAGTGCGATAGGGACAGTGCAACCCCAGCATTTT
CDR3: CASSAIGTVQPQHF

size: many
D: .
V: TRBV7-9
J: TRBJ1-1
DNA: TGTGCCAGCAGCCCCCGGCCCGGAGAAGCTTTCTTT
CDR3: CASSPRPGEAFF

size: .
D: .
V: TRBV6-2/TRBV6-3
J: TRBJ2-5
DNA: TGTGCCAGCAGCCGAGAAAGGTCTCAAGAGACCCAGTACTTC
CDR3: CASSRERSQETQYF

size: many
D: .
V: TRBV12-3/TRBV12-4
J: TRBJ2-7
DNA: TGTGCCAGCAGTCCCCCAGGGGTTGTAGGGCAGTACTTC
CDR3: CASSPPGVVGQYF

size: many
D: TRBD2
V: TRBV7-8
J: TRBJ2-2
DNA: TGTGCCAGCATCCCGGGACTAGCTTCCGGGGAGCTGTTTTTT
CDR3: CASIPGLASGELFF

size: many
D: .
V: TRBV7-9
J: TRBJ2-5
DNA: TGTGCCAGCAGCTCCACAGTGTACCAAGAGACCCAGTACTTC
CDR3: CASSSTVYQETQYF

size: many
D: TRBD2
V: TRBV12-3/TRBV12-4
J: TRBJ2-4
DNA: TGTGCCAGCAGTTTAAGCGGGAGTGGGGTGGCCAAAAACATTCAGTACTTC
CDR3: CASSLSGSGVAKNIQYF

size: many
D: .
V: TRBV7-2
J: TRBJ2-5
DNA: TGTGCCAGCAGCTTAGCGAGCCTAGTCGGAGAGACCCAGTACTTC
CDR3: CASSLASLVGETQYF

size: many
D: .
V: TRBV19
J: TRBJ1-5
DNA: TGTGCCAGTAGTAGGCAGGGGTCTTATCAGCCCCAGCATTTT
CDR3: CASSRQGSYQPQHF

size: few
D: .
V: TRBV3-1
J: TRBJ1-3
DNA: TGTGCCAGCAGCCCCAATTGGTTTTCTGGAAACACCATATATTTT
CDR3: CASSPNWFSGNTIYF

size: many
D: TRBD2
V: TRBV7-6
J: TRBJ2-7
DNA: TGTGCCAGCAGCCCAACTAGCGGGAGTGGGTACGAGCAGTACTTC
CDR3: CASSPTSGSGYEQYF

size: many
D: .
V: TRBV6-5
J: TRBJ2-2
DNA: TGTGCCAGCAGTTACGGGACTCCCGGGGAGCTGTTTTTT
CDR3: CASSYGTPGELFF

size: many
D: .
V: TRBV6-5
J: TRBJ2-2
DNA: TGTGCCAGCAGTTACTCGACGGGCACCGGGGAGCTGTTTTTT
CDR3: CASSYSTGTGELFF

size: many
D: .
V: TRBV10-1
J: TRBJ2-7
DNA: TGCGCCAGCAGTGAGCCTGACGGGGGCTCCTACGAGCAGTACTTC
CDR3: CASSEPDGGSYEQYF

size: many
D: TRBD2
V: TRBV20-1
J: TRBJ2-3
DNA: TGCAGTGTTTCGCTAGCGGGCACAGATACGCAGTATTTT
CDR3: CSVSLAGTDTQYF

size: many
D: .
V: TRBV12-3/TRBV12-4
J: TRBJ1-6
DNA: TGTGCCAGCCGCTTTGGAGCCGATTCACCCCTCCACTTT
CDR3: CASRFGADSPLHF

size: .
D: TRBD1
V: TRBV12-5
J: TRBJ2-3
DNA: TGTGCTAGTGGTTTGTCCCGGACAGGTCAGGATACGCAGTATTTT
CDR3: CASGLSRTGQDTQYF

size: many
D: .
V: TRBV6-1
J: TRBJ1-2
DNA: TGTGCCAGCAGTGAAGGGACAACCTATGGCTACACCTTC
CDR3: CASSEGTTYGYTF

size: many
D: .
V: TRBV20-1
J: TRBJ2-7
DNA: TGCAGTGCTAGCGATCCCGGGAAGGCAGAAAACTCCTACGAGCAGTACTTC
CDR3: CSASDPGKAENSYEQYF

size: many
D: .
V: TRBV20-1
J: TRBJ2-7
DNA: TGCAGTGCTAGAGCCTACGGAGACGGGTTTTCCTACGAGCAGTACTTC
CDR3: CSARAYGDGFSYEQYF

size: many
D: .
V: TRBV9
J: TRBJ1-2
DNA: TGTGCCAGCAGCATTGGCAGGGGCAATGGCTACACCTTC
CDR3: CASSIGRGNGYTF

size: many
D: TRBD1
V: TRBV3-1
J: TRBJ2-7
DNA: TGTGCCAGCAGATTATCGGGACAGAGCTACGAGCAGTACTTC
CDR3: CASRLSGQSYEQYF

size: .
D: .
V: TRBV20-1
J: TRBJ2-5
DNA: TGCAGTGCTAGAGGTTCGGGAGCAAGAGATACCCAGTACTTC
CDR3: CSARGSGARDTQYF

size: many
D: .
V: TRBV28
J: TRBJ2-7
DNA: TGTGCCAGCAGTCCGTGGACAGAGAGCTCCTACGAGCAGTACTTC
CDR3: CASSPWTESSYEQYF

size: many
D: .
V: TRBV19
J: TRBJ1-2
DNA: TGTGCCAGTAGTATTATCCGGGATCTCAACTATGGCTACACCTTC
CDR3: CASSIIRDLNYGYTF

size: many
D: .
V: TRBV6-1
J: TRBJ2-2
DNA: TGTGCCAGCAGGTTGACAGACACCGGGGAGCTGTTTTTT
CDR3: CASRLTDTGELFF

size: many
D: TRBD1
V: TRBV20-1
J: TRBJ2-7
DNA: TGCAGTGCTACACTCTGGGGCAGGGGGAGATACGAGCAGTACTTC
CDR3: CSATLWGRGRYEQYF

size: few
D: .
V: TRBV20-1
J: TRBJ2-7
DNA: TGCAGTGCTAGAGTTCCGGGACTTTCCTACGAGCAGTACTTC
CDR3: CSARVPGLSYEQYF

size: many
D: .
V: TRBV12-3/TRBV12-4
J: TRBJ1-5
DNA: TGTGCCAGCAGTTTAGGATTCGGTTATAGCAATCAGCCCCAGCATTTT
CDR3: CASSLGFGYSNQPQHF

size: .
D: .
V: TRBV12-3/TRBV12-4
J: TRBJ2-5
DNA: TGTGCCAGGAGTTGGACACTTCGGGAGACACAGTACTTC
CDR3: CARSWTLRETQYF

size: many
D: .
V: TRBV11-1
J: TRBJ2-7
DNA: TGTGCCAGCAGCTCACCCGTGGGCATAGGAGCCTACGAGCAGTACTTC
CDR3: CASSSPVGIGAYEQYF

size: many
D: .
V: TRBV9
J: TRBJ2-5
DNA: TGTGCCAGCAGCGTAGGGACTTTGACTCGGTACCAAGAGACCCAGTACTTC
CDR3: CASSVGTLTRYQETQYF

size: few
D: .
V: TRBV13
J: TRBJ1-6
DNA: TGTGCCAGCAGCATTTCTGGGGATAATTCACCCCTCCACTTT
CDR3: CASSISGDNSPLHF

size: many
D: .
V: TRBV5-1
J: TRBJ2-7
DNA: TGCGCCAGCAGCCCCGACTTCTACGAGCAGTACTTC
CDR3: CASSPDFYEQYF

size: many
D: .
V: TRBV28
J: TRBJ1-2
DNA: TGTGCTACACGGGGCGGCAGTTTGCTCGCGTTTTTGGGAGGCTACACCTTC
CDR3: CATRGGSLLAFLGGYTF

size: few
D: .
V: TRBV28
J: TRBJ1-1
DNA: TGTGCTAGCAACCAGGCCGTCCGGAACACTGAAGCTTTCTTT
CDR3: CASNQAVRNTEAFF

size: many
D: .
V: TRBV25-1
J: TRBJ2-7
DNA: TGTGCCAGCAGTGCCACAGGTTCCTACGAGCAGTACTTC
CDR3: CASSATGSYEQYF

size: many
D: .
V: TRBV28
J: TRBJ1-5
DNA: TGTGCCAGCAGCGCCCCGAGAGGGACAACGGGCAATCAGCCCCAGCATTTT
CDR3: CASSAPRGTTGNQPQHF

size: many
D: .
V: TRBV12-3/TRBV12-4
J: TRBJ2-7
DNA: TGTGCCAGCAGTTTATCCTCTGGAGTCTACGAGCAGTACTTC
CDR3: CASSLSSGVYEQYF

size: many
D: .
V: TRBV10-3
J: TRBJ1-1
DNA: TGTGCCATCAGTGGAGTAACAGAAAACACTGAAGCTTTCTTT
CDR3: CAISGVTENTEAFF

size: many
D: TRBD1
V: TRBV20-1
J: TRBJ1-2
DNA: TGCAGTGCTGCGGACAGGGGCCCCTCAGCTAACTATGGCTACACCTTC
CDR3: CSAADRGPSANYGYTF

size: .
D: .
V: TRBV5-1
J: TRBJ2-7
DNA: TGCGCCAGCAGCGCCAATAATGGAGACGAGCAGTACTTC
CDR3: CASSANNGDEQYF